One sample yielded the 20 T cell receptor beta chains listed below, sequenced in a study of cytomegalovirus exposure and HLA in healthy donors. PCR employed 60 Vbeta and 13 Jbeta primers. Some clones are missing from TCRdb's copy, which holds only in-frame ones; the method was immunoSEQ multiplex PCR. The table lists around 77,000 clones, around 78% of them singletons, with around 3.6% in the top ten. Input material: PBMCs. The receptors come from a man in his forties in good health and CMV-seronegative.

This chain links TRBV19 with TRBJ2-7; the D gene is possibly TRBD2 (5 bases). Germline lookup yields CDR1 LNHDA and CDR2 SQIVND (reference sequence). Trimming left V 6 bases short and J 2 bases short, with 11 bases between. The CDR3 is made up of 13 amino acids. The CDR3 region is CASSIGITYEQYF. The CDR3 DNA sequence: TGTGCCAGTAGCATCGGGATTACCTACGAGCAGTACTTC.

The V gene is TRBV9, the J gene TRBJ2-5, with D uncertain. Trimming shortened V by 4 bases and J by 0 bases, and 4 bases separated the two germline ends. Germline V gene lookup returns CDR1 SGDLS and CDR2 YYNGEE. The CDR3 totals 12 residues. CDR3 sequence reads: CASSSNQETQYF. In nucleotides, the CDR3 is TGTGCCAGCAGCTCCAACCAAGAGACCCAGTACTTC. The whole variable domain, filled in from reference TRBV9 and TRBJ2-5, reads DSGVTQTPKHLITATGQRVTLRCSPRSGDLSVYWYQQSLDQGLQFLIQYYNGEERAKGNILERFSAQQFPDLHSELNLSSLELGDSALYFCASSSNQETQYFGPGTRLLVL.

This clone was detected only once. This chain joins TRBV10-2 and TRBJ1-6; 9 nucleotides line up with TRBD1. Germline CDR1 WSHSY, CDR2 SAAADI. V lost 3 bases and J lost 10; bases outside the gene matches: 10. The CDR3 spans 16 residues. This CDR3 is CASSEGTGLFGSPLHF. The CDR3 DNA follows: TGCGCCAGCAGTGAAGGGACAGGGCTATTTGGGTCACCCCTCCACTTT.

The chain recombines TRBV7-8 with TRBJ2-1, with 11 bases aligning to TRBD2. The CDR3 has 15 amino acids. Germline V CDR1 and CDR2: SGHVS, FQNEAQ. V was clipped by 1 base and J by 7 bases; unmatched bases: 3. The CDR3 DNA reads TGTGCCAGCAGCTTAGAACTAGCGGGGGTGAATGAGCAGTTCTTC. This encodes CASSLELAGVNEQFF. Full variable domain (remainder filled in from reference TRBV7-8 and TRBJ2-1): GAGVSQSPRYKVAKRGQDVALRCDPISGHVSLFWYQQALGQGPEFLTYFQNEAQLDKSGLPSDRFFAERPEGSVSTLKIQRTQQEDSAVYLCASSLELAGVNEQFFGPGTRLTVL.

V and J are TRBV5-1 and TRBJ1-2; TRBD1 aligns across 8 bases. This CDR3 spans 13 amino acids. Germline trimming cut 2 bases from V and 8 bases from J; bases unmatched to any gene: 5. Germline V CDR1 and CDR2: SGHRS, YFSETQ. Here the CDR3 DNA reads TGCGCCAGCAGCTTACCACGGACAGGGGGCTACACCTTC. Its translation is CASSLPRTGGYTF.

The genes are TRBV5-1 and TRBJ2-3; D remains unclear. V lost 0 bases, J lost 4 bases, and 3 bases lay in between. Germline V lookup: CDR1 SGHRS, CDR2 YFSETQ. The CDR3 consists of 12 residues. In nucleotides, the CDR3 is TGCGCCAGCAGCTTGGTAGCAGATACGCAGTATTTT. It yields the protein CASSLVADTQYF.

The CDR3: CASSEELTDTQYF. DNA for the CDR3: TGTGCCAGCAGTGAAGAGCTGACAGATACGCAGTATTTT. The V gene is TRBV6-5, the J gene TRBJ2-3; D unresolved. V was clipped by 5 bases and J by 3 bases, with 9 bases between them. Germline CDR1 and CDR2: MNHEY and SVGAGI. The CDR3 extends over 13 amino acids.

The chain carries TRBV11-2 and TRBJ2-1; D is perhaps TRBD1 (6 bases). The V and J ends lost 1 base and 4 bases respectively, with 17 bases between them. CDR1 is SGHAT, CDR2 FQNNGV, per germline. This CDR3 spans 17 amino acids. The CDR3 DNA sequence: TGTGCCAGCAGCTTAGTAATAGCAGGGGTGGGTTACAATGAGCAGTTCTTC. This gives the protein CASSLVIAGVGYNEQFF.

This chain links TRBV5-4 with TRBJ2-1, with TRBD2 matching 9 bases. Unmatched junction bases numbered 6, after V lost 1 base and J lost 7 bases. This CDR3 has 15 residues. Germline V CDR1 and CDR2: SGHNT, YYREEE (reference sequence). CDR3 nucleotides: TGTGCCAGCAGCTTGTATGGGCGGGGGGGAAATGAGCAGTTCTTC. Translating it yields CASSLYGRGGNEQFF.

This clone has a handful of counts. The genes are TRBV6-1 and TRBJ1-2, with no clear D. The CDR3 spans 12 residues. In germline, CDR1 is MNHNS, CDR2 SASEGT. The germline V and J ends were trimmed by 8 bases and 4 bases, with 11 bases remaining between them. The chain's CDR3 is CASREPLYGYTF. As DNA, the CDR3 is TGTGCCAGCCGAGAGCCTCTCTATGGCTACACCTTC.

The chain is built from TRBV30 and TRBJ1-4, with D tentatively TRBD1 (6 bases). Germline CDR1 and CDR2: GTSNPN and SVGIG (reference sequence). V lost 7 bases and J lost 10, with 19 bases in between. This CDR3 is built from 13 residues. The CDR3 DNA reads as TGTGCCTTGGGGGGGCAGTCTCGAGGAAAACTGTTTTTT. Its protein is CALGGQSRGKLFF.

The chain is built from TRBV4-3 and TRBJ2-2, with 11 bases matching TRBD1. The CDR3 extends over 15 amino acids. With V trimmed by 4 bases and J by 6 bases, 4 bases remained unmatched. CDR1 and CDR2 (germline): LGHNA, YSLEER. CDR3 in amino acids: CASSPGQGAPGELFF. The CDR3 nucleotides are TGCGCCAGCAGCCCCGGACAGGGGGCCCCCGGGGAGCTGTTTTTT.

Points on this clone: Germline and junction disagree at one end, which may indicate a read error. The chain recombines TRBV5-1 with TRBJ1-2; a weak D match, TRBD1 (5 bases). The CDR3 has 15 residues. Germline CDR1 and CDR2: SGHRS and YFSETQ. The CDR3 loop reads CASSEPRTGIDGYPF. CDR3 sequence (DNA): TGCGCCAGCAGCGAACCGCGCACAGGCATAGATGGCTACCCCTTC.

The chain is built from TRBV5-1 and TRBJ2-3; 9 nucleotides agree with TRBD2. CDR1 is SGHRS and CDR2 is YFSETQ in the germline V gene. The V and J ends lost 0 bases and 3 bases, in that order; junction bases with no gene match: 8. The CDR3 contains 17 residues. CDR3 nucleotides: TGCGCCAGCAGCTTGGAGCCAGCGGGGGGCGGTACAGATACGCAGTATTTT. It is translated as CASSLEPAGGGTDTQYF. Combining the CDR3 with reference TRBV5-1 and TRBJ2-3 gives the whole variable domain KAGVTQTPRYLIKTRGQQVTLSCSPISGHRSVSWYQQTPGQGLQFLFEYFSETQRNKGNFPGRFSGRQFSNSRSEMNVSTLELGDSALYLCASSLEPAGGGTDTQYFGPGTRLTVL.

In this sample, this clone turned up once. J is TRBJ2-5 and V is TRBV4-1; TRBD1 matches 10 bases. Germline CDR1 MGHRA, CDR2 YSYEKL. This CDR3 spans 16 amino acids. J gave up 2 bases and V 3 bases, and 6 bases lay outside the gene matches. The CDR3 DNA reads TGCGCCAGCAGCCACCCAGGACAGGGGGGGCAAGAGACCCAGTACTTC. It yields the protein CASSHPGQGGQETQYF.

The genes are TRBV7-9 and TRBJ2-7, with TRBD2 matching 9 bases. Germline CDR1 is SEHNR and CDR2 is FQNEAQ (reference sequence). J gave up 2 bases and V 5 bases, and 10 bases lay outside the gene matches. This CDR3 is 16 amino acids long. CDR3 sequence (DNA): TGTGCCAGCAGCCCTTACGGGACTAGCCGACCCTACGAGCAGTACTTC. Translating gives CASSPYGTSRPYEQYF.

This chain links TRBV28 with TRBJ1-3; D is unclear. The V end was cut by 2 bases, the J end by 2 bases, with 10 bases between. This CDR3 spans 15 amino acids. Germline CDR1 is MDHEN and CDR2 is SYDVKM. The CDR3 loop is CASSLGTATGNTIYF. The DNA for the CDR3 is TGTGCCAGCAGTTTAGGTACAGCAACTGGAAACACCATATATTTT.

V is TRBV19 and J is TRBJ1-5; weak D call: TRBD1 (5 bases). Germline V gene lookup returns CDR1 LNHDA and CDR2 SQIVND (reference sequence). Between the trimmed V and J ends, which lost 6 bases and 5 bases, there was a span of 11 bases. The CDR3 loop spans 13 amino acids. CDR3 region: CASSRGEYQPQHF. The CDR3 nucleotides read TGTGCCAGTAGCCGGGGGGAATATCAGCCCCAGCATTTT. Variable domain in full (rest from reference TRBV19 and TRBJ1-5): DGGITQSPKYLFRKEGQNVTLSCEQNLNHDAMYWYRQDPGQGLRLIYYSQIVNDFQKGDIAEGYSVSREKKESFPLTVTSAQKNPTAFYLCASSRGEYQPQHFGDGTRLSIL.

A few counts support this clone. DNA of the CDR3: TGTGCCAGCAGCGTAGACCCAAACCCCCTAGAATCGCAGTATTTT. This sequence encodes CASSVDPNPLESQYF. The J gene is TRBJ2-3, the V gene TRBV9, with D unclear. CDR3 length: 15 amino acids. The ends were cut back, 0 bases at V and 10 bases at J, with 18 bases in the middle. Germline V lookup: CDR1 SGDLS, CDR2 YYNGEE.

V and J are TRBV9 and TRBJ2-7; D is perhaps TRBD2 (5 bases). The germline V gene encodes CDR1 SGDLS and CDR2 YYNGEE. The germline V and J ends were trimmed by 0 bases and 7 bases, with 11 bases remaining between them. The CDR3 is 13 residues long. The CDR3 bases are TGTGCCAGCAGCGTAGCCCTCCCGGGAGAGCAGTACTTC. This translates into CASSVALPGEQYF.